A single sample gave rise to the 27 T cell receptor beta chains below, sequenced in a study of blood T cell repertoires in COVID-19. Sequencing was performed with immunoSEQ multiplex PCR; in TCRdb, only in-frame clones are kept and a portion is missing. The sample gives some 140,000 clones, about 80% of which show up once; more than 2.5% is in the top ten. The sequencing sample was made of peripheral blood. These TCRs come from a woman older than 75 with acute or convalescent COVID-19.

The chain couples TRBV30 to TRBJ1-4, with D unresolved. This CDR3 is built from 12 residues. CDR1 and CDR2 from the germline V gene are GTSNPN and SVGIG (reference sequence). The germline V and J ends were trimmed by 2 bases and 10 bases, with 11 bases remaining between them. This chain's CDR3 is CAWSQGGGKLFF. The CDR3 nucleotides read TGTGCCTGGAGTCAAGGCGGAGGAAAACTGTTTTTT. The full variable domain, its missing parts supplied by reference TRBV30 and TRBJ1-4, is SQTIHQWPATLVQPVGSPLSLECTVEGTSNPNLYWYRQAAGRGLQLLFYSVGIGQISSEVPQNLSASRPQDRQFILSSKKLLLSDSGFYLCAWSQGGGKLFFGSGTQLSVL.

The chain links TRBV6-5 to TRBJ2-1; D is perhaps TRBD2 (7 bases). The CDR3 length is 12 residues. Germline V CDR1 and CDR2: MNHEY, SVGAGI. Trimming left V 5 bases short and J 7 bases short, with 9 bases between. In DNA form, the CDR3 reads TGTGCCAGCAGTAGGGGGGGAAATGAGCAGTTCTTC. Amino acids: CASSRGGNEQFF.

The rearrangement uses TRBV24-1 and TRBJ2-1; D is uncertain. The CDR3 extends over 12 amino acids. Germline values: CDR1 KGHDR, CDR2 SFDVKD. Trimming took off 0 bases at V and 6 bases at J, with 2 bases between the two ends. The CDR3 DNA sequence: TGTGCCACCAGTGATTTGCTCAATGAGCAGTTCTTC. Protein: CATSDLLNEQFF.

The CDR3 region has the DNA TGTGCCAGTAGCTCCCGGGACAGGGGATATCAGCCCCAGCATTTT. Translated: CASSSRDRGYQPQHF. This rearrangement joins TRBV19 to TRBJ1-5; 10 bases align to TRBD1. The germline V gene encodes CDR1 LNHDA and CDR2 SQIVND (reference sequence). The CDR3 covers 15 residues. Unmatched junction bases numbered 7, after V lost 6 bases and J lost 5 bases.

The V call is TRBV5-1, the J call TRBJ2-7; 8 bases are a match to TRBD1. This CDR3 is built from 14 residues. After removal of 2 bases from V and 7 bases from J, the junction contained 8 bases not matched to a gene. CDR1 is SGHRS, CDR2 YFSETQ, per germline. CDR3 bases: TGCGCCAGCAGCTTAAGCAGGGGGCTAGGGGAGCAGTACTTC. Translated, it gives CASSLSRGLGEQYF.

The genes are TRBV19 and TRBJ1-1; a weak D match, TRBD1 (5 bases). V lost 7 bases to trimming and J lost 1 base, with 16 bases between them. CDR1 LNHDA and CDR2 SQIVND come from the germline V gene (reference sequence). The CDR3 consists of 15 residues. Here the CDR3 reads CASIGAGRGNTEAFF. Written as DNA, the CDR3 is TGTGCCAGTATTGGGGCAGGGCGAGGGAACACTGAAGCTTTCTTT. Complete variable domain (other parts from reference TRBV19 and TRBJ1-1): DGGITQSPKYLFRKEGQNVTLSCEQNLNHDAMYWYRQDPGQGLRLIYYSQIVNDFQKGDIAEGYSVSREKKESFPLTVTSAQKNPTAFYLCASIGAGRGNTEAFFGQGTRLTVV.

The table lists this clone with a count of one. This chain connects TRBV30 to TRBJ1-1; 7 bases map to TRBD1. V trimming: 3 bases; J trimming: 10 bases; junction bases outside the gene matches: 14. Germline CDR1 GTSNPN, CDR2 SVGIG (reference sequence). This CDR3 contains 14 residues. The CDR3 nucleotides read TGTGCCTGGAGGCCTACAGGGGTACCCCTGGCAGCTTTCTTT. This gives the protein CAWRPTGVPLAAFF.

CDR3 residues: CASSPGTGGYFYGYTF. The CDR3 DNA is TGTGCCAGCAGCCCCGGGACAGGGGGTTACTTCTATGGCTACACCTTC. This rearrangement joins TRBV3-1 (or the pseudogene TRBV3-2) to TRBJ1-2, with TRBD1 matching 11 bases. J gave up 4 bases and V 4 bases, and 8 bases lay outside the gene matches. CDR1 is LGHDT and CDR2 is YNNKEL in the germline V gene (reference sequence). CDR3 length: 16 amino acids.

The chain is built from TRBV12-5 and TRBJ1-1; perhaps TRBD1 as D (6 bases). The CDR3 runs to 19 residues. Germline-derived CDR1 and CDR2 are LGHNT and FRNRAP. Deletions cut 2 bases from V and 0 bases from J, with 22 bases between. CDR3 sequence: CASGLMTGRSLGMNTEAFF. In nucleotides, the CDR3 is TGTGCTAGTGGTTTGATGACAGGACGGAGCTTAGGGATGAACACTGAAGCTTTCTTT. Using reference TRBV12-5 and TRBJ1-1 for the parts outside the CDR3, the full variable domain is DARVTQTPRHKVTEMGQEVTMRCQPILGHNTVFWYRQTMMQGLELLAYFRNRAPLDDSGMPKDRFSAEMPDATLATLKIQPSEPRDSAVYFCASGLMTGRSLGMNTEAFFGQGTRLTVV.

The V call is TRBV24-1, the J call TRBJ1-1, with D hard to call. The CDR3 extends over 14 amino acids. Trimming removed 1 base from V and 8 bases from J, with 13 bases in between. Germline V gene lookup returns CDR1 KGHDR and CDR2 SFDVKD. CDR3 residues: CATSDFFAVSEAFF. The CDR3 nucleotides read TGTGCCACCAGTGATTTTTTTGCAGTTTCCGAAGCTTTCTTT.

The CDR3: CAWSYTAGQPQHF. The DNA of the CDR3 is TGTGCCTGGAGTTACACGGCCGGGCAGCCCCAGCATTTT. J is TRBJ1-5 and V is TRBV30; no clear D gene. Trimming removed 2 bases at V and 7 bases at J, with 12 bases between. Looked up from germline, CDR1 is GTSNPN and CDR2 is SVGIG (reference sequence). The length of the CDR3 is 13 residues.

The rearrangement uses TRBV5-6 and TRBJ1-2, with D possibly being TRBD1 (5 bases). This CDR3 region has 14 residues. The germline V gene has CDR1 SGHDT and CDR2 YYEEEE. V lost 7 bases to trimming and J lost 2 bases, with 15 bases between them. The chain's CDR3 is CASGDSKVNYGYTF. CDR3 DNA sequence: TGTGCCAGCGGGGACTCCAAAGTCAACTATGGCTACACCTTC.

This clone was counted once. CDR3 sequence: CASSERTGYSNQPQHF. The CDR3, as DNA: TGCGCCAGCAGTGAGAGGACAGGTTATAGCAATCAGCCCCAGCATTTT. The rearrangement joins TRBV10-1 to TRBJ1-5; TRBD1 matches 7 bases. CDR1 and CDR2 from the germline V gene are WNHNN and SYGVQD (reference sequence). CDR3 length equals 16 residues. V shed 2 bases and J 0 bases; nucleotides not matched to a gene: 4.

The chain joins TRBV29-1 to TRBJ2-7, with a tentative D call TRBD1 (6 bases). The CDR3 is made up of 11 amino acids. CDR1 is SQVTM, CDR2 ANQGSEA, per germline. V was clipped by 7 bases and J by 3 bases, with 10 bases between them. CDR3 in amino acids: CSGAQGYEQYF. CDR3 sequence (DNA): TGCAGCGGAGCACAGGGCTACGAGCAGTACTTC.

This clone was recorded only once. V usage is TRBV6-5 and J usage is TRBJ1-4; perhaps TRBD1 as D (5 bases). The V end lost 5 bases, the J end lost 6 bases, and 13 bases lay between the germline ends. Per the germline V gene, CDR1 is MNHEY and CDR2 is SVGAGI. The CDR3 consists of 14 residues. CDR3 DNA: TGTGCCAGCAGTCCCCAGGACACCTATGAAAAACTGTTTTTT. Protein sequence: CASSPQDTYEKLFF.

V is TRBV5-1 and J is TRBJ1-6; no definite D call. The germline V gene encodes CDR1 SGHRS and CDR2 YFSETQ. V was clipped by 3 bases and J by 7 bases, with 5 bases between them. The CDR3 contains 12 residues. The CDR3 spells CASSYENSPLHF. The CDR3 DNA sequence: TGCGCCAGCAGCTACGAGAATTCACCCCTCCACTTT.

The V and J genes are TRBV19 and TRBJ1-3; D is unclear. Germline V gene sequence: CDR1 LNHDA, CDR2 SQIVND (reference sequence). V was trimmed by 2 bases and J by 0 bases, leaving 11 bases between them. The CDR3 runs to 16 residues. The CDR3 loop is CASSILPGYSGNTIYF. The CDR3 nucleotides are TGTGCCAGTAGTATACTGCCCGGGTACTCTGGAAACACCATATATTTT.

This clone came up a few times. The chain is built from TRBV12-3 or TRBV12-4 and TRBJ1-5; D unresolved. V was cut by 7 bases and J by 4 bases, with 8 bases left in between. The CDR3 runs to 12 residues. CDR3 in amino acids: CASTNANQPQHF. DNA of the CDR3: TGTGCCAGCACTAACGCGAATCAGCCCCAGCATTTT.

The CDR3 DNA sequence: TGTGCCAGCAGTCCCGGGACAGCGGGTACCTACGAGCAGTACTTC. Translation gives CASSPGTAGTYEQYF. The chain links TRBV6-5 to TRBJ2-7; weak D call: TRBD1 (7 bases). Trimming removed 5 bases at V and 2 bases at J, with 16 bases between. Germline assignment: CDR1 MNHEY and CDR2 SVGAGI. The length of the CDR3 is 15 residues.

The CDR3 DNA reads as TGTGCCAGCGTCCTTGCCGAGAACAATGAGCAGTTCTTC. The encoded protein is CASVLAENNEQFF. The V and J genes are TRBV2 and TRBJ2-1; D remains ambiguous. This CDR3 has 13 residues. V gave up 8 bases and J gave up 5 bases, with 13 bases separating them. From germline, CDR1 is SNHLY and CDR2 FYNNEI. Complete variable domain (other parts from reference TRBV2 and TRBJ2-1): EPEVTQTPSHQVTQMGQEVILRCVPISNHLYFYWYRQILGQKVEFLVSFYNNEISEKSEIFDDQFSVERPDGSNFTLKIRSTKLEDSAMYFCASVLAENNEQFFGPGTRLTVL.

This clone was seen a few times. A read error may account for a junction end that differs from germline. The chain employs TRBV2 and TRBJ1-4; possibly TRBD1 for D (6 bases). The CDR3 contains 11 residues. Germline V CDR1 and CDR2: SNHLY, FYNNEI. CDR3 nucleotides: TGTGCCAGCAGTGAAAACAGGGAGACCTCTTTT. Its protein is CASSENRETSF.

This clone is a singleton in its sample. V is TRBV27 and J is TRBJ1-1; possible D gene TRBD1, 6 bases. Germline V gene lookup returns CDR1 MNHEY and CDR2 SMNVEV (reference sequence). Trimming took off 7 bases at V and 4 bases at J, with 13 bases between the two ends. This CDR3 comprises 13 residues. In DNA form, the CDR3 reads TGTGCCAGCATGTGGGGGCGAGGCACTGAAGCTTTCTTT. Its translation: CASMWGRGTEAFF.

In this sample, this clone turned up a few times. This chain uses TRBV6-1 with TRBJ1-5; 10 bases match TRBD1. The V gene's germline CDR1 is MNHNS and CDR2 SASEGT. Germline trimming cut 3 bases from V and 2 bases from J; bases unmatched to any gene: 13. The CDR3 is made up of 19 amino acids. Here the CDR3 reads CASSDTLKAGTGGNQPQHF. DNA for the CDR3: TGTGCCAGCAGTGACACGCTAAAGGCCGGGACAGGGGGCAATCAGCCCCAGCATTTT.

The chain links TRBV5-1 to TRBJ2-2, with 7 positions matching TRBD1. From germline, CDR1 is SGHRS and CDR2 YFSETQ. The CDR3 is 15 residues long. Unmatched junction bases numbered 8, after V lost 4 bases and J lost 5 bases. CDR3 region: CASSALQGTTGELFF. DNA for the CDR3: TGCGCCAGCAGCGCCTTACAGGGGACGACCGGGGAGCTGTTTTTT.

V and J are TRBV7-9 and TRBJ1-2; 10 positions agree with TRBD1. CDR3 length: 13 amino acids. Germline CDR1 is SEHNR and CDR2 is FQNEAQ (reference sequence). J was trimmed by 5 bases and V by 5 bases; bases with no gene match: 2. The chain's CDR3 is CASSRDRGYGYTF. CDR3 in DNA: TGTGCCAGCAGCCGGGACAGGGGTTATGGCTACACCTTC.

CDR3 region: CASGTGDRWGYGYTF. CDR3 sequence (DNA): TGTGCCAGCGGGACAGGGGATAGATGGGGCTATGGCTACACCTTC. The chain is built from TRBV5-6 and TRBJ1-2, with 10 bases aligning to TRBD1. The CDR3 contains 15 residues. With 7 bases clipped from V and 4 bases from J, the junction kept 10 bases outside the gene matches. In germline, CDR1 is SGHDT, CDR2 YYEEEE.

This chain uses TRBV5-1 with TRBJ1-2; 7 positions agree with TRBD1. J gave up 5 bases and V 5 bases, and 9 bases lay outside the gene matches. Germline lookup yields CDR1 SGHRS and CDR2 YFSETQ. The CDR3 loop spans 14 amino acids. In DNA, the CDR3 is TGCGCCAGCAGATCGACAGGGTGGAGTTATGGCTACACCTTC. Its protein is CASRSTGWSYGYTF.